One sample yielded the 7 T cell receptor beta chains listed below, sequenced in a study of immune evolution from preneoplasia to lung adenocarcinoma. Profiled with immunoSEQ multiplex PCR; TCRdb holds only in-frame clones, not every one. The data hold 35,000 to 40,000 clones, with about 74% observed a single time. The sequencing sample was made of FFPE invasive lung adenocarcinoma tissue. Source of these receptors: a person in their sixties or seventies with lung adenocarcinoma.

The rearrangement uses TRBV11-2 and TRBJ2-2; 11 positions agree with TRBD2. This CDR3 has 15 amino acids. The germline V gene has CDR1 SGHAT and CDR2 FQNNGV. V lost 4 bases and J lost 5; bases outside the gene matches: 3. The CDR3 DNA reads TGTGCCAGCAGCTCTAGCGGGAGGCTAACCGGGGAGCTGTTTTTT. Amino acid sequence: CASSSSGRLTGELFF.

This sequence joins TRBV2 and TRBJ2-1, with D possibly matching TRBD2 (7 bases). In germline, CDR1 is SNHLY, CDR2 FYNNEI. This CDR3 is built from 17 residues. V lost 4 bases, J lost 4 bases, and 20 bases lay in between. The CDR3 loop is CASSVDRGGEKYNEQFF. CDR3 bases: TGTGCCAGCAGTGTCGATCGAGGGGGGGAAAAATACAATGAGCAGTTCTTC.

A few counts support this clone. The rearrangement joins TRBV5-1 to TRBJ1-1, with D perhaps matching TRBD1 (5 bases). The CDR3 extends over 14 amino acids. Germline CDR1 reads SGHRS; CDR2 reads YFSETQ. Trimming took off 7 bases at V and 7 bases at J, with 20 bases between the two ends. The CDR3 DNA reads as TGCGCCAGCTCCTTCCGCGGGACTCAAAATGAAGCTTTCTTT. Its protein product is CASSFRGTQNEAFF.

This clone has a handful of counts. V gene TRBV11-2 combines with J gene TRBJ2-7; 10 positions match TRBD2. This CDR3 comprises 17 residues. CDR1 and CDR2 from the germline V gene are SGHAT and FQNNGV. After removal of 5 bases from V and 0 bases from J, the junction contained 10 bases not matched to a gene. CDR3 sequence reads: CASSGPSGTSVSYEQYF. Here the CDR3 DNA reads TGTGCCAGCAGCGGACCTTCCGGGACTAGCGTCTCCTACGAGCAGTACTTC.

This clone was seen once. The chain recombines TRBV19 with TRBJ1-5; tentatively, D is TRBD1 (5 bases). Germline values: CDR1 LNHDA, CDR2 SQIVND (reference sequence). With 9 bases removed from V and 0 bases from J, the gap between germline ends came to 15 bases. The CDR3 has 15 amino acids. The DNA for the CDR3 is TGTGCCAGCACCTCGGGGGGATATAGCAATCAGCCCCAGCATTTT. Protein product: CASTSGGYSNQPQHF.

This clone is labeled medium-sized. The CDR3 sequence is CASSYWASGMHEQYF. In DNA form, the CDR3 reads TGTGCCAGCAGTTACTGGGCTAGCGGGATGCACGAGCAGTACTTC. The rearrangement uses TRBV6-5 and TRBJ2-7; 9 bases are shared with TRBD2. V shed 1 base and J 5 bases; nucleotides not matched to a gene: 6. The length of the CDR3 is 15 residues. Germline V lookup: CDR1 MNHEY, CDR2 SVGAGI.

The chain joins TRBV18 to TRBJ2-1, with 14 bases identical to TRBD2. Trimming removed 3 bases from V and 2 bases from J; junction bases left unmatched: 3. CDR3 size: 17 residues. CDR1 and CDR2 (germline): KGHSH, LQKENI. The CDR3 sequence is CASSPTSGRATYNEQFF. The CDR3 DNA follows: TGTGCCAGCTCACCGACTAGCGGGAGGGCCACCTACAATGAGCAGTTCTTC.